This T cell receptor (beta chain) originates from a study of OX40 agonist ivuxolimab in advanced cancers. Study overall: Having had anti-PD-1, anti-PD-L1 or anti-CTLA-4 therapy before was allowed, and over 35% had some. The study, taken as a whole, reports: Both blood CD4+ and CD8+ T cells showed clonal growth by week 6 at 0.1 to 3.0 mg/kg. The investigators did not determine what antigen specificity the expanded peripheral T cells had.

Samples of blood were obtained at baseline, on cycle 4 day 1, and on cycle 7 day 1. On this clone: Its antigen is not identified.

This table comes from immunoSEQ multiplex PCR, and its TCRdb copy is limited to in-frame clones, with some not included. The sample shows roughly 51,000 clones, around nine tenths of them seen only once. The V gene's germline CDR1 is MDHEN and CDR2 SYDVKM. CDR3 length: 13 residues. Trimming cost V 3 bases and J 4 bases, with 9 bases left between them. V gene TRBV28 combines with J gene TRBJ1-1; D is ambiguous. Material: CD4+ or CD8+ T cells sorted from blood, obtained in a trial of the OX40 agonist ivuxolimab. The receptor was derived from an adult with an advanced solid tumor such as melanoma, head and neck, liver or kidney cancer. This CDR3 is CASSFPGSTEAFF. For the CDR3, the DNA is TGTGCCAGCAGTTTCCCGGGGAGCACTGAAGCTTTCTTT.